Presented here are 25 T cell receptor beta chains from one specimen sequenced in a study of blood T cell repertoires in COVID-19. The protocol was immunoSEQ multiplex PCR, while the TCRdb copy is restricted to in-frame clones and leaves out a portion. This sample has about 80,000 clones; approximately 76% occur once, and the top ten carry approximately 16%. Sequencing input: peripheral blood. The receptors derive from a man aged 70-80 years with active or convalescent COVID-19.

CDR3 bases: TGCGCCAGCAGCATACAGGGGCATGGCTACACCTTC. Amino acids: CASSIQGHGYTF. The rearrangement uses TRBV5-1 and TRBJ1-2, with 7 nucleotides matching TRBD1. V was pared by 4 bases and J by 6 bases, with 3 bases of the junction left unmatched. Per the germline V gene, CDR1 is SGHRS and CDR2 is YFSETQ. This CDR3 is 12 amino acids long.

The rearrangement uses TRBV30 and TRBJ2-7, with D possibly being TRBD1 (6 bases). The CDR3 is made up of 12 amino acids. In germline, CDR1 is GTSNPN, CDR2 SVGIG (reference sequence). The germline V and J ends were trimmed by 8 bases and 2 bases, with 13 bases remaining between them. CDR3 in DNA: TGTGCCAGACAGGTAGGGGCCTACGAGCAGTACTTC. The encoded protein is CARQVGAYEQYF. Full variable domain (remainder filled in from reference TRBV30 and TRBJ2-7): SQTIHQWPATLVQPVGSPLSLECTVEGTSNPNLYWYRQAAGRGLQLLFYSVGIGQISSEVPQNLSASRPQDRQFILSSKKLLLSDSGFYLCARQVGAYEQYFGPGTRLTVT.

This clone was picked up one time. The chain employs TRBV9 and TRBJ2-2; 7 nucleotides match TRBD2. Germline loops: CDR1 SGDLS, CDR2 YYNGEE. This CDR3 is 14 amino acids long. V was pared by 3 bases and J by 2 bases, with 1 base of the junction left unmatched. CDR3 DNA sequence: TGTGCCAGCAGCGAGGGACTAAACACCGGGGAGCTGTTTTTT. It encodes CASSEGLNTGELFF.

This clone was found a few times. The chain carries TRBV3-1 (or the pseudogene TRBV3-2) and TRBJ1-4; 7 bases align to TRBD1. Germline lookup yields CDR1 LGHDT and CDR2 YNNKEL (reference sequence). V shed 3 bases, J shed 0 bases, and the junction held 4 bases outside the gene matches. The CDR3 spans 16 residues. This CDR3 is CASSQGQRSTNEKLFF. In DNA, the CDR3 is TGTGCCAGCAGCCAGGGACAGAGATCAACTAATGAAAAACTGTTTTTT.

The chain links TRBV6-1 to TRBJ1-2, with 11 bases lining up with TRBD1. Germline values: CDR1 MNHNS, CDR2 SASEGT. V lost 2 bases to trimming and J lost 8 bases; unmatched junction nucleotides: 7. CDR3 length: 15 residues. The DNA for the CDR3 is TGTGCCAGCAGTGAATTTGGACAGGGGGCGCGAGGCTACACCTTC. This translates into CASSEFGQGARGYTF.

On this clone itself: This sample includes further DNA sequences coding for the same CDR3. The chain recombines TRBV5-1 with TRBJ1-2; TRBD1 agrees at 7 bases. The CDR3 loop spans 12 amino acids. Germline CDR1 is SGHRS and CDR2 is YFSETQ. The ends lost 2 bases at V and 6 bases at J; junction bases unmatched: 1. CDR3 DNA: TGCGCCAGCAGCTTAGGGACAGATGGCTACACCTTC. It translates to CASSLGTDGYTF.

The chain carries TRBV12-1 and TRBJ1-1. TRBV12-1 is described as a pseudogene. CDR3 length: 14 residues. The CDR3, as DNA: TGTGCCAGCACCCCCCCAATCCCGGCCAGCGTGGCTTTCTTT. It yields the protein CASTPPIPASVAFF.

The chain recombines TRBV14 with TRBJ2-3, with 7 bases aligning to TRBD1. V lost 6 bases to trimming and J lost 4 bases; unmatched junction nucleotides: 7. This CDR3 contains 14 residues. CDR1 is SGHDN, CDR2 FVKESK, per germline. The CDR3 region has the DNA TGTGCCAGCAGTCGAAGACAGGGATCAGATACGCAGTATTTT. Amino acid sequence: CASSRRQGSDTQYF.

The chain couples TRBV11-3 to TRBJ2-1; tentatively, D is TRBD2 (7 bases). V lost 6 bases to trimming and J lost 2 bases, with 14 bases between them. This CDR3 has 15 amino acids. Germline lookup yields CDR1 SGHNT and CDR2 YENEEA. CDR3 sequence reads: CASRGGRGPYNEQFF. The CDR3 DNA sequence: TGTGCCAGCAGAGGGGGGCGGGGGCCCTACAATGAGCAGTTCTTC.

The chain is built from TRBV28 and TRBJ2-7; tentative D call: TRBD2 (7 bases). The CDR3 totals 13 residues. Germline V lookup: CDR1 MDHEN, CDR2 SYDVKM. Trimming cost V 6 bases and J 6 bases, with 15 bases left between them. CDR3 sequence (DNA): TGTGCCAGCAGAGGGGGGGATCCTCTCGAGCAGTACTTC. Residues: CASRGGDPLEQYF.

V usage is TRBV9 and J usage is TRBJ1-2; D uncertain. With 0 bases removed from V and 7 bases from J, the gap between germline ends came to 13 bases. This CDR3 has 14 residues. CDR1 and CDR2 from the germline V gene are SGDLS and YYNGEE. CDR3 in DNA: TGTGCCAGCAGCGTAGCCGGGAAAGGAGGTGGCTACACCTTC. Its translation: CASSVAGKGGGYTF.

For the CDR3, the DNA is TGTGCCAGCAGCCAAGAGAGTTCCGATGAAAAACTGTTTTTT. This translates into CASSQESSDEKLFF. The chain carries TRBV4-2 and TRBJ1-4; no definite D call. Germline CDR1 LGHNA, CDR2 YNFKEQ. The CDR3 has 14 residues. The V end was cut by 0 bases, the J end by 6 bases, with 8 bases between.

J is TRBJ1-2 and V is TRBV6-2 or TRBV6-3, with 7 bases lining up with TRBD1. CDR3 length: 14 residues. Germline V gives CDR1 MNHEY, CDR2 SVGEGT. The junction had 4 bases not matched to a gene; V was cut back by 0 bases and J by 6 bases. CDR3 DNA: TGTGCCAGCAGTTACTCGGCAGGGGGGCATGGCTACACCTTC. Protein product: CASSYSAGGHGYTF.

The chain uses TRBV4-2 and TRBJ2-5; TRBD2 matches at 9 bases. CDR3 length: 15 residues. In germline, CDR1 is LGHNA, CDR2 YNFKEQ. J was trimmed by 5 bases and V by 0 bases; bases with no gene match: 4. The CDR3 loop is CASSQERGGGETQYF. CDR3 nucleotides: TGTGCCAGCAGCCAAGAGCGGGGGGGCGGTGAGACCCAGTACTTC.

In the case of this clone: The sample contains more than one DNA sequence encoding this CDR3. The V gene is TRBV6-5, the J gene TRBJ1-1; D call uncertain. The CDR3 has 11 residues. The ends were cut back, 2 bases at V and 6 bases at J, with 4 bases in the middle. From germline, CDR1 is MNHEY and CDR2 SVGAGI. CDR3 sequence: CASSYGPEAFF. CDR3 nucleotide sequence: TGTGCCAGCAGTTACGGCCCTGAAGCTTTCTTT.

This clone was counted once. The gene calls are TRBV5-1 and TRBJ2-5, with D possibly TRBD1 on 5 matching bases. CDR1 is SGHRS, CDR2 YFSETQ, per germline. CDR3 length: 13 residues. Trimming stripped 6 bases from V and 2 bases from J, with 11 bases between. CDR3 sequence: CASNQGGQETQYF. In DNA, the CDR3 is TGCGCCAGCAACCAGGGTGGGCAAGAGACCCAGTACTTC.

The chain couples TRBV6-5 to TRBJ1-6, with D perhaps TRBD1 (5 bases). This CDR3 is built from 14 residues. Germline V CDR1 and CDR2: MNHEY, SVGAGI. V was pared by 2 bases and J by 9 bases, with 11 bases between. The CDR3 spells CASSYGQGASPLHF. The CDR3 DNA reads TGTGCCAGCAGTTACGGGCAGGGCGCTTCACCCCTCCACTTT.

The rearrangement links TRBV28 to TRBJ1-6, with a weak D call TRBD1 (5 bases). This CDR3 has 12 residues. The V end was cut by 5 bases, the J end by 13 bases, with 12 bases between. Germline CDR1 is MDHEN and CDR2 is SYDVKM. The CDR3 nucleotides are TGTGCCAGCAGTCCTGGCGGGGGTCCCCTCCACTTT. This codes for CASSPGGGPLHF.

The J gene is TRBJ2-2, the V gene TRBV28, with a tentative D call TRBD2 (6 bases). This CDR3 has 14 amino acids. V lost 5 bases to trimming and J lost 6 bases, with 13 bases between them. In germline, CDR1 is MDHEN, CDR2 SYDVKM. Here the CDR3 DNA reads TGTGCCAGCAGTCTCGGGACTTACCCCGGGGAGCTGTTTTTT. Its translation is CASSLGTYPGELFF. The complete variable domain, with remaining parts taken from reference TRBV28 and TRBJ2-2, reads DVKVTQSSRYLVKRTGEKVFLECVQDMDHENMFWYRQDPGLGLRLIYFSYDVKMKEKGDIPEGYSVSREKKERFSLILESASTNQTSMYLCASSLGTYPGELFFGEGSRLTVL.

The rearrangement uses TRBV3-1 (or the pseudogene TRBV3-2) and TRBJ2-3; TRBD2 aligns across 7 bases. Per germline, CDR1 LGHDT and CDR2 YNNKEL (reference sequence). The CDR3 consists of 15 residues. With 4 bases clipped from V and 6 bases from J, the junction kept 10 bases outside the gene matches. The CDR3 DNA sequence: TGTGCCAGCAGCCTTGGGGGACTAAAAGGGGATACGCAGTATTTT. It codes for CASSLGGLKGDTQYF.

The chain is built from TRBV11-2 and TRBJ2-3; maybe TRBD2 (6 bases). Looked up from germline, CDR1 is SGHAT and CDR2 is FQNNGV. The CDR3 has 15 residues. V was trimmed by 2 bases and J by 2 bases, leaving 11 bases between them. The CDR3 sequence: CASSLRRGLTDTQYF. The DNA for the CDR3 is TGTGCCAGCAGCTTAAGGAGGGGTCTCACAGATACGCAGTATTTT.

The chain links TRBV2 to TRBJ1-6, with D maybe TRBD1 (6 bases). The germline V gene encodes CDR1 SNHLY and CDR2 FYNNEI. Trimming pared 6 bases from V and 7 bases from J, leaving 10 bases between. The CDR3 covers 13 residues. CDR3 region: CASRYRENSPLHF. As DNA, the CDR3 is TGTGCCAGCAGATACAGGGAAAATTCACCCCTCCACTTT.

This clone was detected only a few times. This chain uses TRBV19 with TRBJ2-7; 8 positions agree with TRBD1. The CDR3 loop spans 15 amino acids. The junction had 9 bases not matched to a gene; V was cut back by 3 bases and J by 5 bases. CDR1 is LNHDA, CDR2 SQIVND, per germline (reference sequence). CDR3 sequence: CASSIPGGAGNEQYF. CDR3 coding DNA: TGTGCCAGTAGTATCCCAGGGGGCGCGGGAAACGAGCAGTACTTC. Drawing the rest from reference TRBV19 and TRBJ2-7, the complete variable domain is DGGITQSPKYLFRKEGQNVTLSCEQNLNHDAMYWYRQDPGQGLRLIYYSQIVNDFQKGDIAEGYSVSREKKESFPLTVTSAQKNPTAFYLCASSIPGGAGNEQYFGPGTRLTVT.

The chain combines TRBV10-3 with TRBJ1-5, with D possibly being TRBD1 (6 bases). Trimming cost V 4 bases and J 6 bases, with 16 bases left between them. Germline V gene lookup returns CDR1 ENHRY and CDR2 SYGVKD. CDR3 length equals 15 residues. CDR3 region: CAISGSGGLGQPQHF. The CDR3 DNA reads TGTGCCATCAGTGGCTCCGGGGGGCTCGGTCAGCCCCAGCATTTT.

The CDR3 nucleotides are TGTGCCACCAGTGATGCCAGCGGGGGCATCACAGATACGCAGTATTTT. Amino acid sequence: CATSDASGGITDTQYF. V is TRBV24-1 and J is TRBJ2-3, with 8 bases that match TRBD2. Germline assignment: CDR1 KGHDR and CDR2 SFDVKD. The CDR3 runs 16 residues. V was clipped by 3 bases and J by 2 bases; unmatched bases: 6.